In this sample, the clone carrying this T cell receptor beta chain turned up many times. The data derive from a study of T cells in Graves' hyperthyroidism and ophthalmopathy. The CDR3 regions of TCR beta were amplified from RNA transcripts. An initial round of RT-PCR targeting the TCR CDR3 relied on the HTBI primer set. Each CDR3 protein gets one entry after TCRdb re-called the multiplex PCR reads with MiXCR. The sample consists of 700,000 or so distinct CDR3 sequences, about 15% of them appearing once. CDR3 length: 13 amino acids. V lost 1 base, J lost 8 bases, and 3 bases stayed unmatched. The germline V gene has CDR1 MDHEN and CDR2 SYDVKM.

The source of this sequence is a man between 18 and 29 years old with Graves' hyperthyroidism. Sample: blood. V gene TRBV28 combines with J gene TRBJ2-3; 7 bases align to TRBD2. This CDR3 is CASSLLSGITQYF. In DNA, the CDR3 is TGTGCCAGCAGTTTATTGAGCGGGATTACGCAGTATTTT.